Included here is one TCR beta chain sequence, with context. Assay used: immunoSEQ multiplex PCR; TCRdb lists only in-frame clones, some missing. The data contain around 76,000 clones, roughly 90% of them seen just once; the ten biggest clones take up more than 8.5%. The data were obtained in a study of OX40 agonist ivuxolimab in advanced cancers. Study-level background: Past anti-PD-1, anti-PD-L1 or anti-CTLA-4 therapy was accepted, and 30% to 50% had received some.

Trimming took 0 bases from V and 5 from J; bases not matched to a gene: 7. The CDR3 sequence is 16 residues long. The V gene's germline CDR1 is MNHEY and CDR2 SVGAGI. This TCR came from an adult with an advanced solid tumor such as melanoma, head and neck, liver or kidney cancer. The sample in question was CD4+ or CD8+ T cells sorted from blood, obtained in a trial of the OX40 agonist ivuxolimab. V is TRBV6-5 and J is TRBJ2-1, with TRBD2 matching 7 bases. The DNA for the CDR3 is TGTGCCAGCAGTTACTCGGCGGGAGAATTACACAATGAGCAGTTCTTC. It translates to CASSYSAGELHNEQFF.